Below, one T cell receptor beta chain is given with its context. Its matching antigen is unknown. Other nucleotide sequences from this sample produce the same CDR3. The data were taken from a study of beta chain features in type 1 diabetes. Study background: The patients were much like the healthy donors in age, gender and cell yields.

Findings and limits, study-wide: A greater similarity of naive, central memory and Treg TCRB repertoires was seen among patients than among healthy donors. The study found moderately but significantly shorter TCRB CDR3s in all four CD4+ subsets of Type 1 diabetes patients.

Sequenced material consisted of expressed TCRB transcripts (all of the isolated RNA was reverse transcribed). Sequencing of naive, central memory and regulatory T cell samples gave an average of around 3.8 million reads. Clones were sequenced by immunoSEQ multiplex PCR, and TCRdb holds only the in-frame ones, with some missing. The repertoire includes about 650,000 clones, roughly 12% of them detected once, and 0.095% to 0.15% sits in the top ten. The sequenced sample was naive CD4+ T cells from blood. The TCR sequence derives from a man aged 25 to 40 with type 1 diabetes.

CDR3 loop: CASSVGQGGNQPQHF. CDR3 nucleotide sequence: TGTGCCAGCAGCGTAGGACAGGGAGGCAATCAGCCCCAGCATTTT. The rearrangement links TRBV9 to TRBJ1-5; 7 positions match TRBD1. The CDR3 covers 15 residues. Germline V CDR1 and CDR2: SGDLS, YYNGEE. V gave up 0 bases and J gave up 2 bases; unmatched junction bases: 2.